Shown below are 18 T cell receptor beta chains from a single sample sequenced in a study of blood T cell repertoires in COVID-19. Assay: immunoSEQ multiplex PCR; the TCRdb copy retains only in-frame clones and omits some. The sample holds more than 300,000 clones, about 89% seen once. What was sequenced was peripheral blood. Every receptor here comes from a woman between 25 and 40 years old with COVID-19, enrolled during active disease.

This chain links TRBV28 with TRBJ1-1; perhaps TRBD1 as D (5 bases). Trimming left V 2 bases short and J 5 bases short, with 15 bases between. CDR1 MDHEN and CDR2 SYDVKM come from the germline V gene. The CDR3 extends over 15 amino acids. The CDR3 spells CASSLPTVGRTEAFF. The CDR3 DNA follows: TGTGCCAGCAGTTTACCGACAGTCGGGCGAACTGAAGCTTTCTTT.

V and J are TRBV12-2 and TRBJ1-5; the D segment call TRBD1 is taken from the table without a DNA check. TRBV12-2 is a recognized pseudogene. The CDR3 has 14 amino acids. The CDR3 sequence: CASRFNRGNQPQHF. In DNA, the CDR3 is TGTGCAAGTCGCTTCAACAGGGGCAATCAGCCCCAGCATTTT.

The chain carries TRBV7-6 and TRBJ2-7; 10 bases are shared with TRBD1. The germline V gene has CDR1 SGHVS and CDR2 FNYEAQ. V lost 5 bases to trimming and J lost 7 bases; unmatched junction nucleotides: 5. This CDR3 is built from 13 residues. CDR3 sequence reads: CASSPQGQGEQYF. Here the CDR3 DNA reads TGTGCCAGCAGCCCGCAGGGACAGGGGGAGCAGTACTTC.

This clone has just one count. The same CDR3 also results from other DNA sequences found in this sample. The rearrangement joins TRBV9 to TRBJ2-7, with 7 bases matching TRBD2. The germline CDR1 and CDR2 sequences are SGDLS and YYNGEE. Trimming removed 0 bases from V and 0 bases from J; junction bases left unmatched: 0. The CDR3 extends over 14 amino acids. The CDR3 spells CASSVGGSSYEQYF. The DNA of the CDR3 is TGTGCCAGCAGCGTAGGCGGGAGCTCCTACGAGCAGTACTTC.

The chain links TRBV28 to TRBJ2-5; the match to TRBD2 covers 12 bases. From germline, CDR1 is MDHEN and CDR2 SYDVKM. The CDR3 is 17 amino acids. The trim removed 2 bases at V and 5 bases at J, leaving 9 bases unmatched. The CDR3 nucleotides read TGTGCCAGCAGTTTAATGTCGCTAGCGGGAGGGTATGAGACCCAGTACTTC. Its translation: CASSLMSLAGGYETQYF.

The CDR3 reads CASSISAGGNQPQHF. The CDR3 bases are TGTGCCAGTAGTATCTCGGCGGGGGGCAATCAGCCCCAGCATTTT. The rearrangement joins TRBV19 to TRBJ1-5; perhaps TRBD1 as D (5 bases). The germline CDR1 and CDR2 sequences are LNHDA and SQIVND (reference sequence). Trimming took off 3 bases at V and 2 bases at J, with 11 bases between the two ends. The CDR3 extends over 15 amino acids.

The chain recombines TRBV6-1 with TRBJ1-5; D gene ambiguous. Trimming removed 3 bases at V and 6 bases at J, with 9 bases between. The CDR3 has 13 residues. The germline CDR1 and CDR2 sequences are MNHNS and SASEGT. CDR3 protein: CASSDQVGQPQHF. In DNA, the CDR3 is TGTGCCAGCAGTGACCAGGTGGGTCAGCCCCAGCATTTT.

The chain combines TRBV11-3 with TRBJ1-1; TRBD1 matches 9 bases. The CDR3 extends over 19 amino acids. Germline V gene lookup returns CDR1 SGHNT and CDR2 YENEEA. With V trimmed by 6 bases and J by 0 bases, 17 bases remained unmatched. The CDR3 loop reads CASRPTGTGKGTMNTEAFF. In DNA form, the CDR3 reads TGTGCCAGCAGACCTACCGGGACAGGGAAGGGTACAATGAACACTGAAGCTTTCTTT.

The CDR3 loop reads CASSRQGFYEQYF. CDR3 sequence (DNA): TGCGCCAGCAGCCGACAGGGATTCTACGAGCAGTACTTC. The rearrangement uses TRBV4-1 and TRBJ2-7, with TRBD1 identical over 7 bases. Trimming took 4 bases from V and 3 from J; bases not matched to a gene: 3. This CDR3 comprises 13 residues. Germline assignment: CDR1 MGHRA and CDR2 YSYEKL.

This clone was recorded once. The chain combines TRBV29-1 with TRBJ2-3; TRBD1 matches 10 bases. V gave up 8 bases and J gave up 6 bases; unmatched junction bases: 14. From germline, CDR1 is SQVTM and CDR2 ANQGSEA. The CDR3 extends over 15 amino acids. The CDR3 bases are TGCAGCTTAGATGGGACAGGGGCATCGCGGGATACGCAGTATTTT. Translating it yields CSLDGTGASRDTQYF.

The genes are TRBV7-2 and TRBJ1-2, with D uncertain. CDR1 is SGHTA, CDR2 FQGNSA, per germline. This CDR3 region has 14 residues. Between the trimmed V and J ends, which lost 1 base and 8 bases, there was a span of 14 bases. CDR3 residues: CASSLEWEAKGYTF. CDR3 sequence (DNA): TGTGCCAGCAGCTTAGAGTGGGAGGCTAAGGGCTACACCTTC.

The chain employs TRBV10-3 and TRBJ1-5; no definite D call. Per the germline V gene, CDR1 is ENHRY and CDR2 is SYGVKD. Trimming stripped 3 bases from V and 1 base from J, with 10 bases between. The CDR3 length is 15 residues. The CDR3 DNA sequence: TGTGCCATCAGTGATCGGGATACGAGCAATCAGCCCCAGCATTTT. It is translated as CAISDRDTSNQPQHF.

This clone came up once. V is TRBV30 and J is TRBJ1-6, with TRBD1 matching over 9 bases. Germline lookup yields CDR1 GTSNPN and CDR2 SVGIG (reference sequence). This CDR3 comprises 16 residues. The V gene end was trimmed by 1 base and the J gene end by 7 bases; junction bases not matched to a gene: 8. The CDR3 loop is CAWSADRGSKNSPLHF. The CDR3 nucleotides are TGTGCCTGGAGTGCCGACAGGGGGAGTAAGAATTCACCCCTCCACTTT.

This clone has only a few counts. The chain's CDR3 is CASSGGREVEKLFF. CDR3 in DNA: TGTGCCAGCAGTGGGGGCAGGGAGGTTGAAAAACTGTTTTTT. This chain uses TRBV25-1 with TRBJ1-4, with D perhaps TRBD1 (5 bases). The CDR3 is 14 residues long. With 4 bases removed from V and 7 bases from J, the gap between germline ends came to 13 bases. Germline CDR1 is MGHDK and CDR2 is SYGVNS. The variable domain in full, with the rest retrieved from reference TRBV25-1 and TRBJ1-4, is EADIYQTPRYLVIGTGKKITLECSQTMGHDKMYWYQQDPGMELHLIHYSYGVNSTEKGDLSSESTVSRIRTEHFPLTLESARPSHTSQYLCASSGGREVEKLFFGSGTQLSVL.

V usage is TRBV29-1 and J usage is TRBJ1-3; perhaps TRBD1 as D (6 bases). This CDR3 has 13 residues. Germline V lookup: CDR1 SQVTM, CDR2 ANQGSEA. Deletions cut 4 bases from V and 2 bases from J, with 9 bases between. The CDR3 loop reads CSVARGTGNTIYF. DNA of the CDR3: TGCAGCGTTGCCAGGGGAACTGGAAACACCATATATTTT.

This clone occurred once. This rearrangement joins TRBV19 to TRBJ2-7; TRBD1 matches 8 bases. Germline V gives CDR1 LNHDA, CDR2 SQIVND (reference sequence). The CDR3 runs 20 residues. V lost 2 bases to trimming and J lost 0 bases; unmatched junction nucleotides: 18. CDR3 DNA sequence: TGTGCCAGTAGTATAATGGCCGCGGGGACAGGCCGGCGGAGCTCCTACGAGCAGTACTTC. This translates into CASSIMAAGTGRRSSYEQYF.

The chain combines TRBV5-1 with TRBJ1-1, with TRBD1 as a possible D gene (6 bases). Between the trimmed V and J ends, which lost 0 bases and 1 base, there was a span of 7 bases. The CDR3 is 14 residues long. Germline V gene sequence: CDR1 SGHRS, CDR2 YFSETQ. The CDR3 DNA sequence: TGCGCCAGCAGCTTGGGCAGGGGGAACACTGAAGCTTTCTTT. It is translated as CASSLGRGNTEAFF. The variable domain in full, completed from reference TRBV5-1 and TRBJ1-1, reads KAGVTQTPRYLIKTRGQQVTLSCSPISGHRSVSWYQQTPGQGLQFLFEYFSETQRNKGNFPGRFSGRQFSNSRSEMNVSTLELGDSALYLCASSLGRGNTEAFFGQGTRLTVV.

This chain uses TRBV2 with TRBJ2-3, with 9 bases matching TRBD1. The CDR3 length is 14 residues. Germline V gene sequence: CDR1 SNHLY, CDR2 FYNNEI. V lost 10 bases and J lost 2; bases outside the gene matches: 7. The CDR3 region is CATSRDRATDTQYF. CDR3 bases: TGTGCCACCTCCCGGGACAGGGCCACAGATACGCAGTATTTT.